This T cell receptor (beta chain) was sequenced for a study of blood T cell repertoires in COVID-19. The data were produced by immunoSEQ multiplex PCR, yet TCRdb's version contains in-frame clones alone and is incomplete. The repertoire holds around 280,000 clones, with around 88% as singletons. V shed 4 bases and J shed 6 bases, with 10 bases lying between them. This CDR3 region has 12 residues. Germline V lookup: CDR1 SGHRS, CDR2 YFSETQ. This clone was seen a handful of times. The study assigned cohorts using participant-reported clinical history. Sequenced sample: PBMCs or T cells enriched from blood (not recorded which). The V gene is TRBV5-1, the J gene TRBJ1-1; D remains unclear. The clonotype comes from a middle-aged woman who had recovered from COVID-19. CDR3: CASSKTGSEAFF. The CDR3 DNA is TGCGCCAGCAGCAAAACCGGGTCTGAAGCTTTCTTT.